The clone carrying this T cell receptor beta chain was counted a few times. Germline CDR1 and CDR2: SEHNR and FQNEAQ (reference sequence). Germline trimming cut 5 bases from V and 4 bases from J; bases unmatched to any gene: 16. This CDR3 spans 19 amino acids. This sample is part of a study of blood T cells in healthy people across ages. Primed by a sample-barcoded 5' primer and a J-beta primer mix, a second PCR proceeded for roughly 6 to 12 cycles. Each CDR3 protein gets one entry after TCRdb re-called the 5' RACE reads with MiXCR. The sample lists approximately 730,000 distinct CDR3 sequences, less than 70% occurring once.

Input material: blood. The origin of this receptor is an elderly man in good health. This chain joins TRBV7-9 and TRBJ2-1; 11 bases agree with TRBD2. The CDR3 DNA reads TGTGCCAGCAGCGCGGCGGGACTAGCGGACCCAAAGGGATACAATGAGCAGTTCTTC. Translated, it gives CASSAAGLADPKGYNEQFF.